These T cell receptor beta chains were read from a single sample in a study of beta chain features in type 1 diabetes. Repertoires were generated with immunoSEQ multiplex PCR, while TCRdb's copy carries only in-frame clones and drops some. This sample yields around 310,000 clones, of which roughly 11% are seen a single time; 0.015% belongs to the top ten. Sample: naive CD4+ T cells from blood. The receptors originated from a woman in her twenties or thirties in good health. CDR3s include the opening cysteine and the closing phenylalanine or tryptophan. Each record gives: clone size, J gene, V gene, D gene, CDR3 DNA, CDR3 protein. The D gene is left open where the match is weak. Clone size is given for some rows only: seen once, a few or many times, or a class if the clone is expanded.

clone size: .
J gene: TRBJ2-5
V gene: TRBV13
D gene: TRBD1
CDR3 DNA: TGTGCCAGCAGCATCAGGACAGGGGATGAGACCCAGTACTTC
CDR3 protein: CASSIRTGDETQYF

clone size: few
J gene: TRBJ2-1
V gene: TRBV11-2
D gene: .
CDR3 DNA: TGTGCCAGCAGCTTAGGAGCGGATTACTACAATGAGCAGTTCTTC
CDR3 protein: CASSLGADYYNEQFF

clone size: .
J gene: TRBJ2-5
V gene: TRBV10-3
D gene: TRBD1
CDR3 DNA: TGTGCCTCCCGGACCCAGGGGGCCGGGGAGACCCAGTACTTC
CDR3 protein: CASRTQGAGETQYF

clone size: .
J gene: TRBJ1-1
V gene: TRBV28
D gene: .
CDR3 DNA: TGTGCCAGCAGGGGGGCAGGGCAATGGGGCACTGAAGCTTTCTTT
CDR3 protein: CASRGAGQWGTEAFF

clone size: few
J gene: TRBJ2-5
V gene: TRBV14
D gene: .
CDR3 DNA: TGTGCCAGCAGCCAAGGTCTCCGGGAGACCCAGTACTTC
CDR3 protein: CASSQGLRETQYF

clone size: few
J gene: TRBJ1-5
V gene: TRBV18
D gene: .
CDR3 DNA: TGTGCCAGCTCACCGGCAGGGAATCAGCCCCAGCATTTT
CDR3 protein: CASSPAGNQPQHF

clone size: few
J gene: TRBJ2-7
V gene: TRBV29-1
D gene: TRBD2
CDR3 DNA: TGCAGCGTTGAACTTCGCGGGAGGGCAGCCTACGAGCAGTACTTC
CDR3 protein: CSVELRGRAAYEQYF

clone size: few
J gene: TRBJ1-1
V gene: TRBV18
D gene: .
CDR3 DNA: TGTGCCAGCTCCTCCCGGGGGGAACACACTGAAGCTTTCTTT
CDR3 protein: CASSSRGEHTEAFF

clone size: few
J gene: TRBJ1-1
V gene: TRBV20-1
D gene: .
CDR3 DNA: TGCAGTGCTACAAGGGGAACTGAAGCTTTCTTT
CDR3 protein: CSATRGTEAFF

clone size: few
J gene: TRBJ2-1
V gene: TRBV7-9
D gene: TRBD1
CDR3 DNA: TGTGCCAGCAGCTTAGAACAGGGGAGTCGCGAGCAGTTCTTC
CDR3 protein: CASSLEQGSREQFF

clone size: .
J gene: TRBJ2-7
V gene: TRBV11-2
D gene: .
CDR3 DNA: TGTGCCAGCAGCTTAGTTCGCCAGGGGTCCTACGAGCAGTACTTC
CDR3 protein: CASSLVRQGSYEQYF

clone size: few
J gene: TRBJ2-3
V gene: TRBV5-4
D gene: .
CDR3 DNA: TGTGCCAGCAGCTCCCACCAGGGGACCAGCGCAGATACGCAGTATTTT
CDR3 protein: CASSSHQGTSADTQYF

clone size: few
J gene: TRBJ1-5
V gene: TRBV18
D gene: .
CDR3 DNA: TGTGCCAGCTCATTAGGCAGGGGAAATCAGCCCCAGCATTTT
CDR3 protein: CASSLGRGNQPQHF

clone size: few
J gene: TRBJ2-1
V gene: TRBV27
D gene: TRBD2
CDR3 DNA: TGTGCCACCTCGCGCTTGGGACTAGCGGAAAATGAGCAGTTCTTC
CDR3 protein: CATSRLGLAENEQFF

clone size: .
J gene: TRBJ2-7
V gene: TRBV11-3
D gene: .
CDR3 DNA: TGTGCCAGCAGCTCTGACCCCGAAGCGGGCGAGCAGTACTTC
CDR3 protein: CASSSDPEAGEQYF

clone size: .
J gene: TRBJ2-7
V gene: TRBV5-4
D gene: .
CDR3 DNA: TGTGCCAGCAAGAACTTGGGGGGAGCCTCCTACGAGCAGTACTTC
CDR3 protein: CASKNLGGASYEQYF

clone size: .
J gene: TRBJ1-2
V gene: TRBV10-3
D gene: .
CDR3 DNA: TGTGCCATCAGTGAGTCCGAACAGGGACGGGGAGAGGGCTACACCTTC
CDR3 protein: CAISESEQGRGEGYTF